This entry concerns a single T cell receptor beta chain. This sample stems from a study of blood T cell repertoires in COVID-19. Original analysis: Reference gene primers were amplified, and this amplification served to estimate nucleated cell counts. Clones were read by immunoSEQ multiplex PCR, and TCRdb kept only the in-frame ones, dropping some. V and J calls and clone size are copied from that table; D and trimming were computed from the DNA. Of roughly 170,000 clones listed, around two thirds are singletons. The receptor was derived from a woman of 80 years or more with acute or convalescent COVID-19. Sequenced input: peripheral blood.

This chain's CDR3 is CASRIGTGGYNEQFF. In nucleotides, the CDR3 is TGCGCCAGCAGAATCGGGACTGGAGGGTACAATGAGCAGTTCTTC. This chain connects TRBV5-1 to TRBJ2-1; perhaps TRBD2 as D (6 bases). Trimming took 5 bases from V and 4 from J, leaving 16 bases between them. CDR1 and CDR2 from the germline V gene are SGHRS and YFSETQ. The CDR3 runs 15 residues.